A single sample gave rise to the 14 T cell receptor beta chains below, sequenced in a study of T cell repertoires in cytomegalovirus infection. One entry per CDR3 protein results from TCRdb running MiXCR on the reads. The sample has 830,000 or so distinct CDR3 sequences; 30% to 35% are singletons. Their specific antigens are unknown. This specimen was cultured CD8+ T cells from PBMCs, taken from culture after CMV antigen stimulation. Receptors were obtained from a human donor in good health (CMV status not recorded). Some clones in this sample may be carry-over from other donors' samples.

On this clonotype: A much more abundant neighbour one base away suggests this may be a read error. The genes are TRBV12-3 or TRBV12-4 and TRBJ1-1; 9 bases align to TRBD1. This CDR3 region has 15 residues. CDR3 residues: CASSRTPTGGTKAFF. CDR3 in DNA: TGTGCCAGCAGCCGAACCCCAACAGGGGGCACTAAAGCTTTCTTT.

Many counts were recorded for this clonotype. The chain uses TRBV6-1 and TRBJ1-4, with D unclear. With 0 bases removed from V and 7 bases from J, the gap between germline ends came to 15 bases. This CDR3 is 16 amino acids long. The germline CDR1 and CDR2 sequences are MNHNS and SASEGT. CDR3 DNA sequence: TGTGCCAGCAGTGAAGCGCTTCCGGGGAACGGTGAAAAACTGTTTTTT. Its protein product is CASSEALPGNGEKLFF.

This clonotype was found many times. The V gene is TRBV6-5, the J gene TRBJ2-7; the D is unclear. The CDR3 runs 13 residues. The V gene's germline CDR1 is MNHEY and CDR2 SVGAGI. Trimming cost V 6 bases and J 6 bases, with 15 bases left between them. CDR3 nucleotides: TGTGCCAGCAGCTCCACTTACACGGGCGAGCAGTACTTC. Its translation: CASSSTYTGEQYF.

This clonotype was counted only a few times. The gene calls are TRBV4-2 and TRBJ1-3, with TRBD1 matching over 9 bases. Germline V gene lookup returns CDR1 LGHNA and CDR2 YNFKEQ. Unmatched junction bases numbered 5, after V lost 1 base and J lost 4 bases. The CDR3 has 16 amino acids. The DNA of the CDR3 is TGTGCCAGCAGCCAAGCCCCAGGACAGGGGGGAAACACCATATATTTT. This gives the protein CASSQAPGQGGNTIYF.

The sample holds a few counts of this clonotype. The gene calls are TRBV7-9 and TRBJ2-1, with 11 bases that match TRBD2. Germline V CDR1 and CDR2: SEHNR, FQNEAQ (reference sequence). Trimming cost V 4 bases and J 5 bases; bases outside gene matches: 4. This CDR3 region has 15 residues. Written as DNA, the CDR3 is TGTGCCAGCAGCTCCGGGACTAGCGGCCACAATGAGCAGTTCTTC. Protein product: CASSSGTSGHNEQFF.

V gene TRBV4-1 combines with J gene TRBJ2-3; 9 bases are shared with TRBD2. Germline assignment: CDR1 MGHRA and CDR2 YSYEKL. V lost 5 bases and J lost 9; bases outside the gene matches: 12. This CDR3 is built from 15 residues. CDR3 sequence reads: CASSSRRAGGETQYF. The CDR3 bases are TGCGCCAGCAGCAGTCGCCGAGCGGGGGGAGAGACGCAGTATTTT.

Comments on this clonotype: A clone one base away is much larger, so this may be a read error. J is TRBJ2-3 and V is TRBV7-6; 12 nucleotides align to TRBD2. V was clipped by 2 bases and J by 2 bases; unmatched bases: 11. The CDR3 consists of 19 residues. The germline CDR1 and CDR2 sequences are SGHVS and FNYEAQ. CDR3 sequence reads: CASSLKVGLAGQPTDTQYF. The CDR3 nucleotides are TGTGCCAGCAGCTTAAAAGTAGGACTAGCGGGGCAACCCACAGATACGCAGTATTTT.

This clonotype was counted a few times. Here the CDR3 reads CASSLLRGNQGDTQYF. CDR3 coding DNA: TGTGCCAGCAGTTTACTGCGGGGGAACCAGGGAGATACGCAGTATTTT. The chain employs TRBV27 and TRBJ2-3; 7 bases map to TRBD2. There are 16 residues in the CDR3. CDR1 is MNHEY, CDR2 SMNVEV, per germline (reference sequence). J lost 5 bases, V lost 2 bases, and 10 bases had no gene match.

For the CDR3, the DNA is TGTGCCAGCAGCTTAACCAGGGTATCGGGGGCCAACGTCCTGACTTTC. Amino acids: CASSLTRVSGANVLTF. The chain carries TRBV7-9 and TRBJ2-6; tentative D call: TRBD1 (5 bases). Per germline, CDR1 SEHNR and CDR2 FQNEAQ (reference sequence). The CDR3 spans 16 residues. Deletions cut 2 bases from V and 4 bases from J, with 12 bases between.

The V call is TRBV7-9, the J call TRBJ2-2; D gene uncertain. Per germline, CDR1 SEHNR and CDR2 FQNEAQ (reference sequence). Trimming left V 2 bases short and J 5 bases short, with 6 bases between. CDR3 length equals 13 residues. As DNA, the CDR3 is TGTGCCAGCAGCTTACGGCTAACCGGGGAGCTGTTTTTT. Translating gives CASSLRLTGELFF.

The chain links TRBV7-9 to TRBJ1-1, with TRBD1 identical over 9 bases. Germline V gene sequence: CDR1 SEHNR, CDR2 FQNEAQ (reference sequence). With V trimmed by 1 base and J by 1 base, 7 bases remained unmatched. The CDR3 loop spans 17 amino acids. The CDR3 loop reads CASSLVGQGWRNTEAFF. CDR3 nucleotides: TGTGCCAGCAGCTTAGTGGGACAGGGATGGCGGAACACTGAAGCTTTCTTT.

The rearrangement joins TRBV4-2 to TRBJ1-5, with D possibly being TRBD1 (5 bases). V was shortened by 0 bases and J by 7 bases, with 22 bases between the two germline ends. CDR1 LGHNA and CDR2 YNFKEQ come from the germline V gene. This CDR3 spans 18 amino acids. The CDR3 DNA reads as TGTGCCAGCAGCCAAGAGGGGACCCCCGGGACCCGGACCCAGCCCCAGCATTTT. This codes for CASSQEGTPGTRTQPQHF.

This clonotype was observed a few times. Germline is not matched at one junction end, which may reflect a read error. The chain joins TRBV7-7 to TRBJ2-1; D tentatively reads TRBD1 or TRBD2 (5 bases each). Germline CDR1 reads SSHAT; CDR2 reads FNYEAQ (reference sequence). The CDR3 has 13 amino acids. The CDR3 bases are TGTGCTAGCAGCTCGGGACCCCTCGATGAGCAGTTCTTC. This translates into CASSSGPLDEQFF.

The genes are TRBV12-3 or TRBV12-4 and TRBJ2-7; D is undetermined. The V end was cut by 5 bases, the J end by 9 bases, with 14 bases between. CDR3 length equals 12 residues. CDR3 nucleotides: TGTGCCAGCAGTCTTATTAGCAGAGGGCAGTACTTC. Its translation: CASSLISRGQYF.